Listed below are T cell receptor beta chains from one sample, sequenced in a study of blood T cell repertoires in COVID-19. TCRdb's table, derived via immunoSEQ multiplex PCR, lists solely in-frame clones and lacks some. The sample records 65,000 to 75,000 clones, 80% to 90% being singletons. Specimen: peripheral blood. Every receptor here comes from a middle-aged man with active COVID-19. Each CDR3 is given with its conserved first and last residue. The order of the fields is CDR3 DNA, CDR3 protein, J gene, V gene, D gene, clone size. The D gene is left open where the match is weak. Clone size is shown for a subset of rows, as once, few, many or a class of expanded clone.

TGTGCCAGCAGCTTATGGACAGGGACTTACGAGCAGTACTTC,CASSLWTGTYEQYF,TRBJ2-7,TRBV11-1,TRBD1,few
TGTGCCAGCAGCTTGGCAGGGACAGCCATATCGAACACCGGGGAGCTGTTTTTT,CASSLAGTAISNTGELFF,TRBJ2-2,TRBV5-6,TRBD1,.
TGTGCCAGTAGTATAGAAACAGGGAAAAACATTCAGTACTTC,CASSIETGKNIQYF,TRBJ2-4,TRBV19,.,.
TGTGCCAGCAGCTTAGGCCCAGGCATTAATTCACCCCTCCACTTT,CASSLGPGINSPLHF,TRBJ1-6,TRBV7-2,.,once
TGCAGCGGTCCCAGGGCCCGTAACACTGAAGCTTTCTTT,CSGPRARNTEAFF,TRBJ1-1,TRBV29-1,.,.
TGCAGCGTTGAAGTACCTATCCCGGGACAGGGGTATGGCTACACCTTC,CSVEVPIPGQGYGYTF,TRBJ1-2,TRBV29-1,TRBD1,.
TGTGCCACCAGCCGAGCCGGGACAGGGGACGCCGGGGAGCTGTTTTTT,CATSRAGTGDAGELFF,TRBJ2-2,TRBV24-1,TRBD1,.
TGCGCCAGCAGCCAAGGACGGGGAGCGGGAGGGAGAGATACGCAGTATTTT,CASSQGRGAGGRDTQYF,TRBJ2-3,TRBV4-3,TRBD2,.
TGCGCCAGCAGCCCCAACAGGGGGCAAGAGACCCAGTACTTC,CASSPNRGQETQYF,TRBJ2-5,TRBV5-1,TRBD1,.
TGTGCCAGTAGTATAGTAGGGGTCGGCTCACCCCTCCACTTT,CASSIVGVGSPLHF,TRBJ1-6,TRBV19,.,.
TGTGCCAGCAGCTTCTTCTGGGGGGGGAATCAGCCCCAGCATTTT,CASSFFWGGNQPQHF,TRBJ1-5,TRBV7-2,.,.
TGCGCCAGCAGCATGAGACCGGGACAGCCCGTTCACTTT,CASSMRPGQPVHF,TRBJ1-6,TRBV5-1,TRBD1,.
TGTGCCAGCAGTGAGTCTAGCGGGGTCACAGATACGCAGTATTTT,CASSESSGVTDTQYF,TRBJ2-3,TRBV9,TRBD2,once
TGTGCCAGCAGCTTAGCGGCCCGACAGTCATCCTACGAGCAGTACTTC,CASSLAARQSSYEQYF,TRBJ2-7,TRBV7-2,.,once
TGTGCCAGCAGTAACAGGGCAACTAATGAAAAACTGTTTTTT,CASSNRATNEKLFF,TRBJ1-4,TRBV3-1/TRBV3-2,.,.
TGTGCCAGCAGTTACCTGGGACAGGGGGCCTATGAGCAGTACTTC,CASSYLGQGAYEQYF,TRBJ2-7,TRBV6-2/TRBV6-3,TRBD1,few
TGTGCCAGCAGCTTAGAGGGGGACGGCCAAGAGACCCAGTACTTC,CASSLEGDGQETQYF,TRBJ2-5,TRBV7-2,.,.
TGTGCCACCAGTGATTTTAGCTCCGATGAGCAGTTCTTC,CATSDFSSDEQFF,TRBJ2-1,TRBV24-1,.,.
TGCAGCGTCTGGGACAGCCCCAATCAGCCCCAGCATTTT,CSVWDSPNQPQHF,TRBJ1-5,TRBV29-1,TRBD1,few
TGCAGCGGGCTAACGGGAGGTGGGACCCAGTACTTC,CSGLTGGGTQYF,TRBJ2-5,TRBV29-1,TRBD2,.